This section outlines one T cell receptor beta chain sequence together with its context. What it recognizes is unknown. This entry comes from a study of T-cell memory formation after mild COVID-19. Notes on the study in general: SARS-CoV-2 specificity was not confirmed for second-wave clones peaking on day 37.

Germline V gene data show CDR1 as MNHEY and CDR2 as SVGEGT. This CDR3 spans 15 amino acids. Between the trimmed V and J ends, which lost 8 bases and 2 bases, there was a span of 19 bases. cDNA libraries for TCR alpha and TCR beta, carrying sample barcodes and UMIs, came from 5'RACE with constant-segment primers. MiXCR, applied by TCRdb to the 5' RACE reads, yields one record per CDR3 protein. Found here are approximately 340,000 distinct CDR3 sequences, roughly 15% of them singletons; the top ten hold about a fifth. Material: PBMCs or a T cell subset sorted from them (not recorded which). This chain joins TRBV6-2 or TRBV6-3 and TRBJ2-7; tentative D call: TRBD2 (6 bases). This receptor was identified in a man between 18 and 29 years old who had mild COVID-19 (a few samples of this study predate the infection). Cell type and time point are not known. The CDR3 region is CASRRQPGVTYEQYV. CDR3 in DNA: TGTGCCAGCCGCCGACAACCGGGAGTCACCTACGAGCAGTACGTC.